This T cell receptor (beta chain) derives from a study of T cells expressing NK-cell markers. Study-wide background: Sorted CD3+CD56+NKG2C+, CD3+CD56+NKG2C- and CD3+CD56-NKG2C+ T cells supplied TCR beta repertoires. HCMV seropositivity marked seven of the eight sequenced donors; one was seronegative.

This CDR3 contains 17 residues. The germline V gene encodes CDR1 SEHNR and CDR2 FQNEAQ (reference sequence). For each CDR3 protein, TCRdb gives one entry from its re-call of the 5' RACE reads, without DNA. The data show 140,000 or so distinct CDR3 sequences, and the top ten clones hold 9% to 15%. The chain has TRBV7-9 and TRBJ2-4; TCRdb's D call, TRBD1, is unchecked because there is no DNA. This receptor was identified in a man between 18 and 35 years old in good health. The sequenced material came from blood T cells: a sorted CD56 or NKG2C T cell subset, CD4+ or CD8+ T cells, or bulk PBMC T cells (not recorded which). CDR3 sequence reads: CASSSGGGGGGKNIQYF. Full variable domain (remainder filled in from reference TRBV7-9 and TRBJ2-4): DTGVSQNPRHKITKRGQNVTFRCDPISEHNRLYWYRQTLGQGPEFLTYFQNEAQLEKSRLLSDRFSAERPKGSFSTLEIQRTEQGDSAMYLCASSSGGGGGGKNIQYFGAGTRLSVL.